This T cell receptor beta chain came from a study of shared clonotypes between healthy human individuals (dated by TCRdb to about 2020). Background for the entire study: A couple of women and a few men aged 18 to 49 years were included in the cohort. Per donor, three plates each were used for CD4 naive and CD4 memory, two for CD8 naive, and one for CD8 memory. To estimate repertoire size and how much clonotypes are shared between individuals, the study performed deep sequencing of blood TCR repertoires from about 5 healthy adults. To increase sequencing depth and limit assay-specific biases, different laboratories used diverse techniques to prepare libraries and sequence TCR repertoires. Each donor's leukapheresis produced roughly between roughly 0.85 and 9.5 billion PBMCs.

CD8 naive samples were obtained by positive selection for CCR7 among CD45RO-negative cells, yielding a CD45RA+CCR7+ population from which TemRA cells were excluded. Healthy HIV-negative adults with no recently reported acute infections or vaccinations were included as donors. Only Caucasian adults living in Nashville, Tennessee, USA were represented among the donors. After blood collection by leukapheresis, PBMCs were isolated using Ficoll-Histopaque density gradient centrifugation and then cryopreserved in the vapor phase of liquid nitrogen. Analytical flow cytometry was used to check the purity and quantity of every magnetically sorted T cell population. From each sorted fraction, genomic DNA was isolated and quantified by UV absorbance on a Nanodrop 2000c. A remark on this clone: Its specific antigen is unknown. Base-call qualities are not available, and no considerably larger clone is one nucleotide away. The sample has other DNA sequences that encode this CDR3 too.

V trim: 6 bases; J trim: 2 bases; unmatched bases: 4. Taken from cysteine to phenylalanine, the CDR3 has 14 residues. Left in the record is the CDR3 DNA by itself, 42 bases read in frame from the first base. According to the germline V gene, CDR1 reads SNHLY and CDR2 reads FYNNEI. Overall study outcomes, separate from this receptor: Incomplete sequencing was indicated by rarefaction of sorted-subset datasets, despite the large sequencing depth. Naive subsets generally had larger estimated clonotype richness than memory subsets. Higher generation probabilities were observed for clonotypes shared by all four sorted-subset donors than for non-shared clonotypes. Pairwise subsampling led to the expectation that sequencing depth would affect the degree of clonotype sharing among donors. Sampling was limited to blood, and TCR repertoires in tissue likely differ from TCR repertoires in blood. The genetic and exposure-history diversity represented was limited by the small number of donors. Across several donors, roughly 5.1% of naive CD4, approximately 3.6% of naive CD8, about 2.3% of memory CD4, and about 0.4% of memory CD8 clonotypes were shared.

Using the deep immunoSEQ assay, TCR CDR3 regions were amplified from genomic DNA by multiplex PCR. Extracted genomic DNA from each cell subset was distributed evenly across all wells of several immunoSEQ 96-well plates, and each plate was treated as a replicate. For sorted subsets, each replicate PCR was loaded with 200 ng genomic DNA, equivalent to about 30,000 T cell genomes. The purified libraries were quantified using a Qubit 3.0 fluorometer, sized with a Bioanalyzer 2100, and then quantified again using the KAPA Library Quantification kit. Every immunoSEQ 96-well plate was sequenced on a separate single-read 150-cycle Illumina NextSeq 550 flow cell. The study's own analysis went as follows. Because the immunoSEQ output held only junctional sequences and lacked quality scores, the filtering could not match the filtering applied to full-length reads. Sequences were annotated with PyIR, a Python wrapper for IgBLAST v1.9, using IMGT germline references to assign V/J genes and CDR3. Reads were removed for weak V/J assignments (E-value above 1e-6), missing CDR3, stop codons, out-of-frame junctions, or ambiguous translated residues. V3J clonotypes were defined by identical inferred V gene, J gene, and CDR3 amino acid sequence. Percentage overlap between repertoires was computed as shared unique clonotypes divided by the size of the smaller repertoire. Richness of each repertoire was evaluated using RTK rarefaction, the Chao1 estimator, and Recon v2.1 estimates of unobserved clonotypes. Generation probabilities were computed with OLGA for all TCRbeta clonotypes obtained by the gDNA method from several donors. Imported from immuneACCESS, the table was reduced by TCRdb to in-frame sequences with V and J called. These copies leave out some clones; in studies compared against another copy, an unresolved V gene accounts for under half, and the cause of the remainder is not known. V and J calls and clone size are given by that table; D and trimming were obtained from the DNA. The sample table holds over 2 million clones, of which about 95% were seen once. Roughly 1% of the sample is held by the ten biggest clonotypes.

Sequencing used naive CD8+ T cells sorted from blood. The intended sense of this specimen's cell subset or site label: CD45RA+CCR7+. The sequence came from a man aged 18 to 35 in good health. The sequence joins TRBV2 to TRBJ2-7; TRBD2 lines up with 10 middle nucleotides. The nucleotide sequence is given as TGTGCCAGCAGCTGGACTAGCGGAGCCTACGAGCAGTACTTC. It translates as CASSWTSGAYEQYF.